This T cell receptor (beta chain) originates from a study of shared clonotypes between healthy human individuals. Study observations and caveats: Compared with clonotypes that all four donors shared, non-shared clonotypes had lower generation probabilities. Researchers sampled only blood; tissue repertoires likely differ.

Free of recent acute infections or vaccinations, the donors were healthy HIV-negative adults. The study drew all its donors from Caucasian adults living in Nashville, Tennessee. CDR3 length: 14 amino acids. Germline lookup yields CDR1 SGDLS and CDR2 YYNGEE. V dropped 4 bases and J dropped 1; count of bases not matched to a gene: 4. As concerns this clone: The antigen is undetermined. The same CDR3 is also encoded by other DNA sequences in this sample.

The data were produced by immunoSEQ multiplex PCR, yet TCRdb's version contains in-frame clones alone and is incomplete. The data show about 1.1 million clones, with around 77% seen just once and 0.89% held by the top ten. This clonotype was sampled from a young man in good health. Some clones in this sample may be carry-over from other donors' samples. Material: memory CD4+ T cells from PBMCs. Subset given: CD45RA-negative fraction. The V and J genes are TRBV9 and TRBJ1-1; 7 bases are a match to TRBD1. The CDR3 is CASSSRTGNTEAFF. The CDR3, as DNA: TGTGCCAGCAGCTCCCGGACAGGGAACACTGAAGCTTTCTTT.